This passage covers 28 T cell receptor beta chains from one sample sequenced in a study of OX40 agonist ivuxolimab in advanced cancers. Libraries were prepared by immunoSEQ multiplex PCR; TCRdb keeps only in-frame clonotypes and omits some of them. This sample has 15,000 to 20,000 clones, with over 70% found just once. The sample consisted of CD4+ or CD8+ T cells sorted from blood, taken in a trial of the OX40 agonist ivuxolimab. The origin of the receptors is an adult with an advanced solid tumor such as melanoma, head and neck, liver or kidney cancer.

The chain uses TRBV19 and TRBJ1-1, with D possibly being TRBD1 (5 bases). There are 13 residues in the CDR3. The germline V gene has CDR1 LNHDA and CDR2 SQIVND (reference sequence). V was trimmed by 6 bases and J by 1 base, leaving 9 bases between them. The CDR3 DNA sequence: TGTGCCAGTAGAGACAGTTCGAACACTGAAGCTTTCTTT. It encodes CASRDSSNTEAFF.

The chain carries TRBV6-5 and TRBJ1-2, with 11 positions matching TRBD1. The CDR3 totals 14 residues. CDR1 is MNHEY, CDR2 SVGAGI, per germline. J was trimmed by 7 bases and V by 2 bases; bases with no gene match: 3. In DNA, the CDR3 is TGTGCCAGCAGTTACCAGGACAGGGGGCCTGGCTACACCTTC. As protein: CASSYQDRGPGYTF.

The chain uses TRBV28 and TRBJ1-1; no clear D. The CDR3 is 12 residues long. The germline V and J ends were trimmed by 7 bases and 8 bases, with 14 bases remaining between them. Germline loops: CDR1 MDHEN, CDR2 SYDVKM. The CDR3 is CASTTTDYEAFF. The DNA of the CDR3 is TGTGCCAGCACCACTACAGACTACGAAGCTTTCTTT.

The chain employs TRBV6-6 and TRBJ1-5, with unresolved D. Trimming removed 8 bases from V and 5 bases from J, with 10 bases in between. The CDR3 covers 12 residues. Per germline, CDR1 MNHNY and CDR2 SVGAGI (reference sequence). The CDR3 reads CASDTPDQPQHF. DNA of the CDR3: TGTGCCAGCGACACCCCCGATCAGCCCCAGCATTTT.

V gene TRBV7-6 combines with J gene TRBJ2-1; the match to TRBD2 covers 15 bases. Unmatched junction bases numbered 3, after V lost 4 bases and J lost 8 bases. CDR3 length: 15 amino acids. Looked up from germline, CDR1 is SGHVS and CDR2 is FNYEAQ. As DNA, the CDR3 is TGTGCCAGCAGCTGGGGACTAGCGGGGGGCGATGAGCAGTTCTTC. Protein: CASSWGLAGGDEQFF.

Worth noting for this clone: The junction and the germline gene differ at one end; a read error may be behind it. Other nucleotide sequences in the sample specify the same CDR3. The chain uses TRBV27 and TRBJ1-4; 8 nucleotides agree with TRBD1. Germline V gene data show CDR1 as MNHEY and CDR2 as SMNVEV (reference sequence). This CDR3 spans 14 amino acids. In DNA form, the CDR3 reads TGCGCCAGCAGTTTTCTCGGGACAGGCCAAAAACTGTTTTTT. Amino acid sequence: CASSFLGTGQKLFF.

V gene TRBV19 combines with J gene TRBJ2-1, with TRBD1 matching over 10 bases. The J segment lost 6 bases and the V segment lost 1 base, leaving 6 bases of the junction unmatched. This CDR3 is built from 16 residues. Germline V gene lookup returns CDR1 LNHDA and CDR2 SQIVND (reference sequence). The DNA of the CDR3 is TGTGCCAGTAGTATAGCCTCCGGGACAGGGGCCAATGAGCAGTTCTTC. This sequence encodes CASSIASGTGANEQFF. Using reference TRBV19 and TRBJ2-1 for the parts outside the CDR3, the full variable domain is DGGITQSPKYLFRKEGQNVTLSCEQNLNHDAMYWYRQDPGQGLRLIYYSQIVNDFQKGDIAEGYSVSREKKESFPLTVTSAQKNPTAFYLCASSIASGTGANEQFFGPGTRLTVL.

The chain carries TRBV11-2 and TRBJ1-3, with 7 bases fitting TRBD1. V lost 1 base to trimming and J lost 8 bases; unmatched junction nucleotides: 5. Germline assignment: CDR1 SGHAT and CDR2 FQNNGV. CDR3 length: 14 amino acids. The CDR3, as DNA: TGTGCCAGCAGCTTAGCGGGGACAGCCGACACCATATATTTT. Protein sequence: CASSLAGTADTIYF.

The chain links TRBV28 to TRBJ1-4; the D gene is possibly TRBD1 (6 bases). There are 15 residues in the CDR3. Germline V gene sequence: CDR1 MDHEN, CDR2 SYDVKM. The V end was cut by 4 bases, the J end by 7 bases, with 16 bases between. CDR3 sequence: CASSSYQGSGEKLFF. CDR3 bases: TGTGCCAGCAGTTCTTATCAGGGGTCGGGTGAAAAACTGTTTTTT.

This chain connects TRBV2 to TRBJ2-7; 9 nucleotides agree with TRBD2. The CDR3 totals 14 residues. The junction had 5 bases not matched to a gene; V was cut back by 4 bases and J by 4 bases. Germline CDR1 and CDR2: SNHLY and FYNNEI. CDR3 amino acids: CASSVPSGIYEQYF. In nucleotides, the CDR3 is TGTGCCAGCAGTGTGCCTAGCGGGATTTACGAGCAGTACTTC.

The rearrangement links TRBV13 to TRBJ2-7; D may be TRBD2 (6 bases). Trimming shortened V by 4 bases and J by 3 bases, and 13 bases separated the two germline ends. Germline values: CDR1 PRHDT, CDR2 FYEKMQ (reference sequence). CDR3 length: 14 residues. The CDR3 region has the DNA TGTGCCAGCAGCTCCCGGGACTCCGACTACGAGCAGTACTTC. Translation gives CASSSRDSDYEQYF.

The V gene is TRBV11-3, the J gene TRBJ1-1; D is possibly TRBD1 (6 bases). The CDR3 totals 13 residues. In germline, CDR1 is SGHNT, CDR2 YENEEA. Trimming took 1 base from V and 5 from J, leaving 8 bases between them. The CDR3 is CASSLGQGTEAFF. Written as DNA, the CDR3 is TGTGCCAGCAGCTTAGGGCAGGGGACTGAAGCTTTCTTT.

The CDR3 DNA sequence: TGTGCCAGCAGCCAAAACCCTTCCTACGAGCAGTACTTC. Translation: CASSQNPSYEQYF. This chain connects TRBV5-6 to TRBJ2-7; no reliable D call. Per germline, CDR1 SGHDT and CDR2 YYEEEE. The V and J ends lost 4 bases and 1 base respectively, with 9 bases between them. The CDR3 is made up of 13 amino acids.

This clone has a single count. The J gene is TRBJ1-1, the V gene TRBV13; no clear D gene. CDR1 and CDR2 (germline): PRHDT, FYEKMQ (reference sequence). The V gene lost 3 bases and the J gene lost 3 bases, with 11 bases spanning the gap. The CDR3 contains 14 residues. In DNA form, the CDR3 reads TGTGCCAGCAGCTTTTCACTGACGGACACTGAAGCTTTCTTT. Its protein product is CASSFSLTDTEAFF.

This clone came up a few times. The chain uses TRBV29-1 and TRBJ2-1, with D tentatively TRBD2 (5 bases). This CDR3 spans 11 amino acids. Germline V lookup: CDR1 SQVTM, CDR2 ANQGSEA. V was trimmed by 7 bases and J by 9 bases, leaving 13 bases between them. The CDR3 loop is CSAGGGSEQFF. The DNA for the CDR3 is TGCAGCGCCGGAGGCGGGTCTGAGCAGTTCTTC.

The V call is TRBV27, the J call TRBJ1-3, with a possible D match to TRBD1 (5 bases). Trimming removed 5 bases at V and 8 bases at J, with 16 bases between. CDR3 length: 14 amino acids. Per germline, CDR1 MNHEY and CDR2 SMNVEV (reference sequence). The CDR3 nucleotides are TGTGCCAGCAGTCCGACGGACATTTGGGACACCATATATTTT. This gives the protein CASSPTDIWDTIYF.

This chain joins TRBV20-1 and TRBJ1-1, with no clear D. Trimming left V 3 bases short and J 5 bases short, with 7 bases between. The germline V gene encodes CDR1 DFQATT and CDR2 SNEGSKA (reference sequence). This CDR3 is 11 amino acids long. DNA for the CDR3: TGCAGTGCTAGGGCCGGGACTGAAGCTTTCTTT. This gives the protein CSARAGTEAFF.

The chain employs TRBV13 and TRBJ2-5; D gene unclear. The CDR3 is 15 amino acids. V was pared by 1 base and J by 3 bases, with 12 bases between. CDR1 is PRHDT and CDR2 is FYEKMQ in the germline V gene (reference sequence). DNA for the CDR3: TGTGCCAGCAGCTTAGCCTTTCGGTCAGAAGAGACCCAGTACTTC. It translates to CASSLAFRSEETQYF.

In its sample, this clone ranks as medium-sized. The rearrangement links TRBV7-3 to TRBJ2-1; perhaps D is TRBD1 or TRBD2 (5 bases each). V lost 6 bases and J lost 5, with 11 bases in between. This CDR3 is built from 13 residues. Germline CDR1 and CDR2: SGHTA and FQGTGA. The CDR3 protein is CASSWDADNEQFF. The CDR3, as DNA: TGTGCCAGCAGTTGGGACGCGGACAATGAGCAGTTCTTC.

This clone is labeled medium-sized (0.01 to 0.1%). This chain connects TRBV19 to TRBJ1-1; D unclear. The CDR3 loop spans 17 amino acids. Trimming pared 5 bases from V and 0 bases from J, leaving 19 bases between. Germline V gene lookup returns CDR1 LNHDA and CDR2 SQIVND (reference sequence). The CDR3 sequence: CASSPFVGVLMNTEAFF. CDR3 in DNA: TGTGCCAGTAGTCCTTTCGTAGGAGTACTAATGAACACTGAAGCTTTCTTT.

The CDR3 region is CASSLGQGARGQFF. The CDR3 DNA reads TGTGCCAGCAGTTTAGGGCAGGGGGCGCGTGGGCAGTTCTTC. This chain uses TRBV27 with TRBJ2-1; 8 bases line up with TRBD1. The CDR3 is 14 residues long. The germline CDR1 and CDR2 sequences are MNHEY and SMNVEV (reference sequence). With 2 bases clipped from V and 12 bases from J, the junction kept 9 bases outside the gene matches.

The V and J genes are TRBV6-1 and TRBJ1-1, with TRBD1 as a possible D gene (5 bases). Trimming took off 2 bases at V and 1 base at J, with 11 bases between the two ends. This CDR3 has 15 residues. CDR1 and CDR2 (germline): MNHNS, SASEGT. The CDR3: CASSEWGLTNTEAFF. CDR3 nucleotides: TGTGCCAGCAGTGAATGGGGGTTAACGAACACTGAAGCTTTCTTT.

This clone showed up just a few times. This chain's CDR3 is CASSLATGKSYEQYF. DNA of the CDR3: TGCGCCAGCAGCTTGGCGACAGGTAAATCCTACGAGCAGTACTTC. The chain combines TRBV5-1 with TRBJ2-7; tentative D call: TRBD1 (6 bases). The V gene's germline CDR1 is SGHRS and CDR2 YFSETQ. Deletions cut 0 bases from V and 1 base from J, with 11 bases between. The CDR3 consists of 15 residues.

This rearrangement joins TRBV27 to TRBJ2-1, with 9 bases that match TRBD2. The CDR3 extends over 16 amino acids. V was clipped by 0 bases and J by 6 bases; unmatched bases: 6. Germline V CDR1 and CDR2: MNHEY, SMNVEV (reference sequence). Here the CDR3 reads CASSLSSRTSVNEQFF. Here the CDR3 DNA reads TGTGCCAGCAGTTTATCGAGTAGGACTAGCGTCAATGAGCAGTTCTTC.

The chain employs TRBV4-2 and TRBJ1-5; weak D call: TRBD1 (6 bases). The germline V gene has CDR1 LGHNA and CDR2 YNFKEQ. V shed 1 base and J shed 3 bases, with 19 bases lying between them. The CDR3 contains 18 residues. The CDR3 coding sequence is TGTGCCAGCAGCCAAGTAGGCTCAGGGGATAACCCCAATCAGCCCCAGCATTTT. Amino acid sequence: CASSQVGSGDNPNQPQHF.

This chain connects TRBV19 to TRBJ2-7, with 10 nucleotides matching TRBD2. The CDR3 loop spans 15 amino acids. Germline V gene sequence: CDR1 LNHDA, CDR2 SQIVND (reference sequence). V shed 4 bases, J shed 3 bases, and the junction held 6 bases outside the gene matches. The CDR3 DNA sequence: TGTGCCAGTAGTACCGGGACTAGCGCGATCTACGAGCAGTACTTC. Amino acids: CASSTGTSAIYEQYF.

The sample holds a few counts of this clone. The chain uses TRBV7-2 and TRBJ1-2, with D uncertain. Trimming left V 1 base short and J 13 bases short, with 13 bases between. CDR1 and CDR2 (germline): SGHTA, FQGNSA. The CDR3 runs 12 residues. The CDR3 region has the DNA TGTGCCAGCAGCTTAGGGTCAGTGGACGGCACCTTC. It is translated as CASSLGSVDGTF.

This clone has a handful of counts. V is TRBV6-5 and J is TRBJ2-5, with D unresolved. Trimming shortened V by 6 bases and J by 7 bases, and 6 bases separated the two germline ends. CDR1 is MNHEY, CDR2 SVGAGI, per germline. The CDR3 is 10 amino acids. CDR3 in DNA: TGTGCCAGCAGGGAAGGGACCCAGTACTTC. Residues: CASREGTQYF.